The 24 T cell receptor beta chains reported below all come from one sample, sequenced in a study of blood T cell repertoires in COVID-19. Profiled with immunoSEQ multiplex PCR; TCRdb holds only in-frame clones, not every one. The sample shows roughly 190,000 clones, about 81% of them seen only once. Sequenced: peripheral blood. Every receptor here comes from a man in his thirties or forties with active or convalescent COVID-19.

This chain uses TRBV5-1 with TRBJ2-5, with D possibly TRBD2 on 6 matching bases. The CDR3 spans 14 residues. Germline lookup yields CDR1 SGHRS and CDR2 YFSETQ. Trimming took 1 base from V and 1 from J, leaving 8 bases between them. The CDR3 sequence is CASSLWGVQETQYF. The CDR3 DNA reads as TGCGCCAGCAGCTTGTGGGGGGTCCAAGAGACCCAGTACTTC.

The table lists this clone with a few counts. The DNA for the CDR3 is TGTGCCAGCTCACCCCGACAGGACTCCACTGAAGCTTTCTTT. Amino acids: CASSPRQDSTEAFF. J is TRBJ1-1 and V is TRBV18; perhaps TRBD1 as D (6 bases). The V end was cut by 3 bases, the J end by 4 bases, with 12 bases between. The CDR3 consists of 14 residues. The germline V gene encodes CDR1 KGHSH and CDR2 LQKENI.

The V call is TRBV4-1, the J call TRBJ2-7; 9 nucleotides agree with TRBD1. J lost 7 bases, V lost 5 bases, and 15 bases had no gene match. The length of the CDR3 is 16 residues. Germline V gene lookup returns CDR1 MGHRA and CDR2 YSYEKL. As DNA, the CDR3 is TGCGCCAGCAGCTACAGATGGGGGACAGGGACGGAGGAGCAGTACGTC. Amino acids: CASSYRWGTGTEEQYV.

The V gene is TRBV7-2, the J gene TRBJ2-4; 9 bases agree with TRBD2. J lost 3 bases, V lost 1 base, and 7 bases had no gene match. Germline CDR1 SGHTA, CDR2 FQGNSA. This CDR3 contains 17 residues. The CDR3 region has the DNA TGTGCCAGCAGCTTAGTTTCATCTAGCGGGGTCAAAAACATTCAGTACTTC. Its protein is CASSLVSSSGVKNIQYF.

V usage is TRBV5-1 and J usage is TRBJ2-3; 8 bases fit TRBD2. The germline V gene has CDR1 SGHRS and CDR2 YFSETQ. V lost 2 bases, J lost 6 bases, and 14 bases stayed unmatched. The CDR3 loop spans 17 amino acids. DNA of the CDR3: TGCGCCAGCAGCTTATCCGGGACTAGTGCCGGCGGTGATACGCAGTATTTT. It codes for CASSLSGTSAGGDTQYF.

The chain employs TRBV6-5 and TRBJ1-2; D gene ambiguous. Trimming left V 7 bases short and J 4 bases short, with 13 bases between. This CDR3 is 13 amino acids long. The germline gives CDR1 MNHEY, CDR2 SVGAGI. Here the CDR3 reads CASTWEGGYGYTF. Written as DNA, the CDR3 is TGTGCCAGCACTTGGGAGGGTGGCTATGGCTACACCTTC.

This chain connects TRBV12-5 to TRBJ2-7, with 9 bases matching TRBD1. The trim removed 0 bases at V and 4 bases at J, leaving 4 bases unmatched. In germline, CDR1 is LGHNT, CDR2 FRNRAP. This CDR3 has 15 residues. The CDR3 spells CASGLVGQGTYEQYF. CDR3 nucleotides: TGTGCTAGTGGTTTGGTGGGACAGGGTACTTACGAGCAGTACTTC. Combining the CDR3 with reference TRBV12-5 and TRBJ2-7 gives the whole variable domain DARVTQTPRHKVTEMGQEVTMRCQPILGHNTVFWYRQTMMQGLELLAYFRNRAPLDDSGMPKDRFSAEMPDATLATLKIQPSEPRDSAVYFCASGLVGQGTYEQYFGPGTRLTVT.

This clone has more than one count but fewer than ten. The V and J genes are TRBV11-2 and TRBJ1-3; no clear D. This CDR3 comprises 14 residues. V was clipped by 0 bases and J by 4 bases, with 7 bases between them. Germline loops: CDR1 SGHAT, CDR2 FQNNGV. CDR3 sequence (DNA): TGTGCCAGCAGCTTAGATTATAGCGGAAACACCATATATTTT. The encoded protein is CASSLDYSGNTIYF.

V gene TRBV4-2 combines with J gene TRBJ1-1; 10 bases are shared with TRBD1. Germline V gene sequence: CDR1 LGHNA, CDR2 YNFKEQ. Germline trimming cut 5 bases from V and 5 bases from J; bases unmatched to any gene: 8. The CDR3 runs 15 residues. The CDR3 here is CASSEPGQGRTEAFF. CDR3 sequence (DNA): TGTGCCAGCAGCGAACCGGGACAGGGGAGAACTGAAGCTTTCTTT.

The CDR3 protein is CASSQSQGGTEAFF. The CDR3 nucleotides are TGTGCCAGCAGCCAATCGCAAGGGGGCACTGAAGCTTTCTTT. V is TRBV16 and J is TRBJ1-1; D perhaps matches TRBD1 (6 bases). Between the trimmed V and J ends, which lost 0 bases and 4 bases, there was a span of 9 bases. The CDR3 is 14 amino acids. Germline CDR1 reads KGHSY; CDR2 reads FQNENV.

The chain combines TRBV9 with TRBJ2-5, with D perhaps TRBD1 (6 bases). The V and J ends lost 0 bases and 5 bases respectively, with 11 bases between them. Per germline, CDR1 SGDLS and CDR2 YYNGEE. The CDR3 runs to 14 residues. As DNA, the CDR3 is TGTGCCAGCAGCGTAGGCAGGGGAAGGGAGACCCAGTACTTC. It encodes CASSVGRGRETQYF.

The V call is TRBV12-3 or TRBV12-4, the J call TRBJ1-6; a weak D match, TRBD1 (5 bases). V gave up 3 bases and J gave up 9 bases, with 6 bases separating them. This CDR3 contains 12 residues. Here the CDR3 reads CASSFGGSPLHF. In DNA form, the CDR3 reads TGTGCCAGCAGTTTCGGGGGTTCACCCCTCCACTTT.

This clone showed up just once. V usage is TRBV5-6 and J usage is TRBJ2-7, with TRBD1 matching 9 bases. CDR1 and CDR2 from the germline V gene are SGHDT and YYEEEE. The CDR3 loop spans 16 amino acids. After removal of 3 bases from V and 12 bases from J, the junction contained 19 bases not matched to a gene. Here the CDR3 reads CASSYRYDRGTLRRYF. For the CDR3, the DNA is TGTGCCAGCAGCTACCGGTATGACAGGGGGACTCTTCGGCGGTACTTC.

The chain carries TRBV6-6 and TRBJ1-5; D possibly corresponds to TRBD1 (6 bases). The V end was cut by 5 bases, the J end by 1 base, with 21 bases between. The CDR3 runs 18 residues. CDR1 and CDR2 (germline): MNHNY, SVGAGI (reference sequence). CDR3 bases: TGTGCCAGCAGTCGAGGACAGCTACGGGGTAGGAGCAATCAGCCCCAGCATTTT. Translation gives CASSRGQLRGRSNQPQHF.

The chain couples TRBV5-4 to TRBJ1-1; perhaps TRBD1 as D (5 bases). CDR3 size: 14 residues. Germline CDR1 SGHNT, CDR2 YYREEE (reference sequence). V lost 6 bases and J lost 0, with 12 bases in between. CDR3 bases: TGTGCCAGCATCAGTGGGACTATGAACACTGAAGCTTTCTTT. It translates to CASISGTMNTEAFF.

V usage is TRBV28 and J usage is TRBJ1-2; a possible D gene is TRBD1 (5 bases). This CDR3 contains 14 residues. CDR1 is MDHEN, CDR2 SYDVKM, per germline. V gave up 4 bases and J gave up 8 bases, with 17 bases separating them. The CDR3 region has the DNA TGTGCCAGCAGTTCCCTCGGAAGGGGTAGGGGCTACACCTTC. Amino acid sequence: CASSSLGRGRGYTF.

This sequence joins TRBV6-5 and TRBJ1-1, with a tentative D call TRBD1 (5 bases). Looked up from germline, CDR1 is MNHEY and CDR2 is SVGAGI. This CDR3 is 15 amino acids long. The V and J ends lost 8 bases and 6 bases respectively, with 22 bases between them. The CDR3 protein is CASFTVLPATAEAFF. The CDR3 DNA sequence: TGTGCCAGCTTTACGGTTCTCCCCGCGACAGCTGAAGCTTTCTTT.

CDR3 coding DNA: TGCGCCAGCAGCTTGGAGCCCCACAGGGGTGGGGGAGAGACCCAGTACTTC. This codes for CASSLEPHRGGGETQYF. This chain connects TRBV5-1 to TRBJ2-5; the match to TRBD1 covers 7 bases. V gave up 0 bases and J gave up 4 bases; unmatched junction bases: 12. This CDR3 spans 17 amino acids. CDR1 and CDR2 from the germline V gene are SGHRS and YFSETQ.

This clone was detected once. The CDR3 here is CASSFLAGSTDTQYF. CDR3 nucleotide sequence: TGTGCCAGCAGCTTCCTAGCGGGAAGCACAGATACGCAGTATTTT. The rearrangement links TRBV7-9 to TRBJ2-3, with TRBD2 matching 9 bases. The germline V gene encodes CDR1 SEHNR and CDR2 FQNEAQ (reference sequence). The V gene end was trimmed by 3 bases and the J gene end by 0 bases; junction bases not matched to a gene: 1. The length of the CDR3 is 15 residues.

This clone turned up a few times. The J gene is TRBJ2-7, the V gene TRBV14; the D gene is possibly TRBD1 (5 bases). The germline V gene has CDR1 SGHDN and CDR2 FVKESK. This CDR3 comprises 14 residues. V lost 1 base and J lost 5, with 12 bases in between. In DNA form, the CDR3 reads TGTGCCAGCAGCCAAGTAGTCAGGGCGGACGAGCAGTACTTC. Its translation: CASSQVVRADEQYF.

The V and J genes are TRBV6-5 and TRBJ1-5; TRBD1 is a possible D gene (5 bases). Germline V gene sequence: CDR1 MNHEY, CDR2 SVGAGI. V was cut by 6 bases and J by 0 bases, with 12 bases left in between. CDR3 size: 15 residues. In DNA form, the CDR3 reads TGTGCCAGCAGACCCGGGGGGTATAGCAATCAGCCCCAGCATTTT. Its translation is CASRPGGYSNQPQHF.

V is TRBV28 and J is TRBJ1-3, with unresolved D. The V end was cut by 3 bases, the J end by 0 bases, with 9 bases between. The CDR3 extends over 15 amino acids. Looked up from germline, CDR1 is MDHEN and CDR2 is SYDVKM. The CDR3 protein is CASSLPYSSGNTIYF. In DNA, the CDR3 is TGTGCCAGCAGTTTGCCGTACAGCTCTGGAAACACCATATATTTT.

This clone was recorded many times. The chain has TRBV7-9 and TRBJ2-7, with 9 bases identical to TRBD1. The ends lost 0 bases at V and 4 bases at J; junction bases unmatched: 1. Germline values: CDR1 SEHNR, CDR2 FQNEAQ (reference sequence). The CDR3 is 14 amino acids. The CDR3 reads CASSLAGQGYEQYV. The CDR3 DNA follows: TGTGCCAGCAGCTTAGCCGGACAGGGGTACGAGCAGTACGTC.

The V gene is TRBV7-6, the J gene TRBJ1-3, with D possibly TRBD1 on 5 matching bases. Germline V gene data show CDR1 as SGHVS and CDR2 as FNYEAQ. The CDR3 is 16 residues long. The V and J ends lost 0 bases and 0 bases respectively, with 9 bases between them. For the CDR3, the DNA is TGTGCCAGCAGCTTAGCGGGACTGAACTCTGGAAACACCATATATTTT. Encoded protein: CASSLAGLNSGNTIYF.